A single count supports the clone carrying this T cell receptor (beta chain). Its matching antigen is unknown. These data are taken from a study of cytomegalovirus exposure and HLA in healthy donors. Study-wide points: As confirmed in vitro, a few CMV-associated chains were specific for CMV antigens. According to a later analysis, most TCR beta chains associated with CMV appeared HLA-restricted.

13 Jbeta primers and 60 Vbeta primers were used for the PCR. Clones were read by immunoSEQ multiplex PCR, and TCRdb kept only the in-frame ones, dropping some. The sample includes approximately 210,000 clones, 70% to 80% of them seen just once. Germline V CDR1 and CDR2: MNHNY, SVGAGI (reference sequence). After removal of 4 bases from V and 9 bases from J, the junction contained 14 bases not matched to a gene. This CDR3 has 16 amino acids. The chain uses TRBV6-6 and TRBJ2-1, with TRBD2 identical over 8 bases. Sequences were obtained from PBMCs. This sequence originates from a male donor in good health and CMV-seropositive. CDR3 protein: CASSFTGLGLSGEQFF. The CDR3 bases are TGTGCCAGCAGTTTTACGGGACTAGGGCTCTCTGGTGAGCAGTTCTTC.